These T cell receptor beta chains were read from a single sample in a study of CD8 T cells in ankylosing spondylitis. TCRdb itself ran the 5' RACE reads through MiXCR, one entry per CDR3 protein. The repertoire holds some 250,000 distinct CDR3 sequences, with roughly a tenth as singletons. Source material: blood, either unsorted or a sorted T cell fraction (not recorded which). Receptors were obtained from a male donor with ankylosing spondylitis or in good health (not recorded which). Each CDR3 is given with its conserved first and last residue. Each record gives: D gene, V gene, clone size, J gene, CDR3 protein, CDR3 DNA. The D gene is left open where the match is weak. Clone size is not always given. Where it is, it says once, few, many or a class for expanded clones.

>TRBD1|TRBV5-1|many|TRBJ2-1
CASRPGQGRYNEQFF
TGCGCCAGCAGACCGGGACAGGGAAGGTACAATGAGCAGTTCTTC
>-|TRBV20-1|many|TRBJ1-5
CSARDVTGSGPQHF
TGCAGTGCTAGAGATGTGACAGGCTCCGGGCCCCAGCATTTT
>-|TRBV3-1|-|TRBJ1-1
CASSQVSGNAEAFF
TGTGCCAGCAGCCAAGTGTCTGGGAACGCTGAAGCTTTCTTT
>-|TRBV12-3/TRBV12-4|-|TRBJ2-1
CASSLMRNEQFF
TGTGCCAGCAGTTTAATGCGGAATGAGCAGTTCTTC
>-|TRBV21-1|-|TRBJ2-2
CASKRTGAKNTGELFF
TGTGCCAGCAAGAGAACAGGGGCCAAAAACACCGGGGAGCTGTTTTTT
>TRBD1|TRBV19|many|TRBJ2-1
CASSANRDRSRNEQFF
TGTGCCAGTAGTGCCAACCGGGACAGGTCGCGCAATGAGCAGTTCTTC
>-|TRBV7-9|-|TRBJ2-2
CASSQRSLGNTGELFF
TGTGCCAGCAGCCAACGGAGTCTGGGGAACACCGGGGAGCTGTTTTTT
>-|TRBV2|few|TRBJ2-2
CASSERGQISTGELFF
TGTGCCAGCAGTGAACGAGGACAGATTAGTACCGGGGAGCTGTTTTTT
>TRBD2|TRBV30|-|TRBJ2-1
CAWSPGLAGGYNEQFF
TGTGCCTGGAGTCCCGGACTAGCGGGAGGCTACAATGAGCAGTTCTTC
>-|TRBV7-8|many|TRBJ1-1
CASSSGGGSEAFF
TGTGCCAGCAGCTCGGGGGGGGGATCTGAAGCTTTCTTT
>-|TRBV20-1|many|TRBJ2-1
CSAGVVRSSYNEQFF
TGCAGTGCTGGGGTTGTCCGAAGCTCCTACAATGAGCAGTTCTTC
>-|TRBV4-1|-|TRBJ2-3
CASSHLGPDTQYF
TGCGCCAGCAGCCATCTCGGACCAGATACGCAGTATTTT
>-|TRBV13|few|TRBJ2-1
CASSLLGVSSSNEQFF
TGTGCCAGCAGCTTATTGGGTGTCAGTAGCAGTAATGAGCAGTTCTTC
>TRBD2|TRBV20-1|many|TRBJ2-7
CSARVGAGVSEQYF
TGCAGTGCTAGAGTAGGAGCGGGAGTAAGCGAGCAGTACTTC
>-|TRBV19|many|TRBJ2-6
CASSVLSGANVLTF
TGTGCCAGTAGTGTACTTTCTGGGGCCAACGTCCTGACTTTC
>-|TRBV5-1|many|TRBJ2-7
CASSLAVGEQYF
TGCGCCAGCAGCTTGGCCGTAGGCGAGCAGTACTTC
>-|TRBV20-1|many|TRBJ1-4
CSAYTGVDNEKLFF
TGCAGTGCTTATACAGGCGTCGATAATGAAAAACTGTTTTTT
>-|TRBV15|-|TRBJ2-5
CATSRVGGSQETQYF
TGTGCCACCAGCAGAGTTGGAGGCAGCCAAGAGACCCAGTACTTC
>TRBD2|TRBV20-1|many|TRBJ2-1
CSARGGVTYNEQFF
TGCAGTGCTCGCGGGGGGGTGACCTACAATGAGCAGTTCTTC
>TRBD2|TRBV3-1|many|TRBJ2-1
CASSLLREGLGNEQFF
TGTGCCAGCAGTCTACTACGGGAGGGCCTGGGGAATGAGCAGTTCTTC
>TRBD2|TRBV7-7|-|TRBJ2-1
CASSLGSGTLNEQFF
TGTGCCAGCAGCTTGGGTAGCGGGACCCTCAATGAGCAGTTCTTC
>TRBD2|TRBV20-1|-|TRBJ2-3
CSALGLAGGPTDTQYF
TGCAGTGCGCTGGGACTAGCGGGGGGACCCACAGATACGCAGTATTTT
>TRBD2|TRBV12-3/TRBV12-4|many|TRBJ2-7
CASTVRREGEQYF
TGTGCCAGCACCGTCCGGCGGGAGGGCGAGCAGTACTTC
>-|TRBV9|-|TRBJ1-2
CASSVRDSPNYGYTF
TGTGCCAGCAGCGTTCGTGACAGCCCTAACTATGGCTACACCTTC
>TRBD1|TRBV5-1|many|TRBJ2-1
CASSLGQGVNNEQFF
TGCGCCAGCAGCCTAGGACAGGGGGTTAACAATGAGCAGTTCTTC
>TRBD1|TRBV20-1|many|TRBJ2-5
CSARVGTGAETQYF
TGCAGTGCTAGAGTGGGGACAGGGGCAGAGACCCAGTACTTC
>-|TRBV20-1|many|TRBJ1-5
CSATYGGGGQPQHF
TGCAGTGCCACCTATGGGGGCGGAGGACAGCCCCAGCATTTT
>-|TRBV5-1|many|TRBJ2-1
CASSLDRAPNYNEQFF
TGCGCCAGCAGCTTGGATCGTGCGCCTAACTACAATGAGCAGTTCTTC
>-|TRBV5-1|many|TRBJ2-7
CASSLSQMTASYEQYF
TGCGCCAGCAGTCTGTCCCAAATGACAGCTTCCTACGAGCAGTACTTC
>-|TRBV5-1|many|TRBJ2-7
CASSPEDGIPEQYF
TGCGCCAGCAGCCCAGAGGATGGAATCCCCGAGCAGTACTTC
>-|TRBV12-3/TRBV12-4|many|TRBJ2-7
CASSLHSFVEQYF
TGTGCCAGCAGTTTACACAGTTTCGTCGAGCAGTACTTC
>-|TRBV12-5|-|TRBJ1-5
CASGLVIFGGEGSNQPQHF
TGTGCTAGTGGTTTGGTAATCTTCGGAGGGGAAGGCAGCAATCAGCCCCAGCATTTT
>-|TRBV6-2/TRBV6-3|many|TRBJ2-7
CASRDLTPSYEQYF
TGTGCCAGCAGGGACCTAACCCCCTCCTACGAGCAGTACTTC
>-|TRBV5-1|many|TRBJ1-2
CASSLEGGSYGYTF
TGCGCCAGCAGCTTGGAGGGGGGAAGTTATGGCTACACCTTC
>-|TRBV11-2|-|TRBJ1-6
CASSLAYADSPLHF
TGTGCCAGCAGCTTGGCCTATGCGGATTCACCCCTCCACTTT
>-|TRBV7-9|-|TRBJ2-7
CASSSDGQPYEQYF
TGTGCCAGCAGCTCCGATGGACAGCCCTACGAGCAGTACTTC
>TRBD2|TRBV20-1|many|TRBJ2-1
CSAIQAGAYNEQFF
TGCAGTGCCATCCAAGCGGGAGCCTACAATGAGCAGTTCTTC
>-|TRBV20-1|many|TRBJ2-1
CSAPPVGSYEQFF
TGCAGTGCTCCCCCCGTTGGCAGCTATGAGCAGTTCTTC
>-|TRBV20-1|many|TRBJ2-1
CSARAAEFNEQFF
TGCAGTGCTAGAGCCGCCGAATTCAATGAGCAGTTCTTC
>-|TRBV5-1|many|TRBJ2-7
CASSFDYGPYEQYF
TGCGCCAGCAGCTTTGACTATGGACCCTACGAGCAGTACTTC
>-|TRBV4-2|many|TRBJ2-3
CASSQDGFSQYF
TGTGCCAGCAGCCAAGACGGCTTTTCGCAGTATTTT
>-|TRBV11-2|many|TRBJ2-5
CASSSLRGGQETQYF
TGTGCCAGCAGCTCCCTCCGGGGCGGCCAAGAGACCCAGTACTTC
>TRBD2|TRBV5-6|few|TRBJ2-7
CASSPEGLAGFYEQYF
TGTGCCAGCAGCCCGGAGGGACTAGCGGGATTTTACGAGCAGTACTTC
>-|TRBV7-2|-|TRBJ2-7
CASSLGGRPNDEQYF
TGTGCCAGCAGCTTAGGAGGCAGGCCCAATGACGAGCAGTACTTC
>TRBD2|TRBV5-1|many|TRBJ2-5
CASSLDSGEETQYF
TGCGCCAGCAGCTTGGATAGCGGGGAAGAGACCCAGTACTTC
>-|TRBV5-1|-|TRBJ2-1
CASSYWGEYNEQFF
TGCGCCAGCAGCTACTGGGGGGAGTACAATGAGCAGTTCTTC
>-|TRBV5-1|-|TRBJ2-6
CASGGALTGANVLTF
TGCGCCAGCGGCGGTGCTCTTACTGGGGCCAACGTCCTGACTTTC